This TCR beta chain is drawn from a study of CD8 T cells in Susac syndrome. Study at large: Sequenced Susac syndrome patients included over five with active disease and eight who were in remission. Study-level findings and limits: Clonal expansion of CD8+ cells in Susac peaked in TEMRA cells (and in active patients). Across the total CD8+ repertoires, about 17 Susac-specific public clones were found. The CD8+ TEMRA repertoires yielded five such clones.

After extraction with the RNeasy kit, about 0.45 to 1 ug of the RNA was reverse transcribed using random hexamers. TCRdb passed the immunoSEQ multiplex PCR reads through MiXCR, listing each CDR3 protein once. The table includes nearly 110,000 distinct CDR3 sequences, 94% detected once. Trimming stripped 3 bases from V and 0 bases from J, with 11 bases between. The CDR3 is made up of 15 amino acids. Looked up from germline, CDR1 is SQVTM and CDR2 is ANQGSEA. On this clonotype: Its antigen is currently unknown.

The TEMRA cells underwent FACS enrichment, while the CD8+ and CD4+ T cells underwent negative isolation. V and J are TRBV29-1 and TRBJ1-4; D is perhaps TRBD1 (6 bases). This receptor was taken from a human donor with Susac syndrome. The sequenced sample was CD8+ T cells from PBMCs. The CDR3 nucleotides read TGCAGCGTTGATGACAGGACCGCAACTAATGAAAAACTGTTTTTT. The encoded protein is CSVDDRTATNEKLFF.